The T cell receptor beta chain under discussion was sequenced for a study of metastatic and nonmetastatic thyroid tumors. The study's findings and limits: Relative to benign nodules, malignant thyroid tumors were reportedly characterized by significantly elevated TCR beta diversity in blood and tumor.

With MiXCR, TCRdb called clones anew from the PCR reads. The sample lists some 41,000 clones; about 14% were seen once. There were no patients who had received any treatment before thyroid surgery. This CDR3 has 16 residues. Germline V gene data show CDR1 as KGHSH and CDR2 as LQKENI. V lost 0 bases to trimming and J lost 1 base; unmatched junction nucleotides: 2. This clone appeared many times. Its antigen remains unidentified. The receptor was derived from a female donor with papillary thyroid cancer or a benign thyroid nodule (not recorded which). Some clones in this sample may be carry-over from other donors' samples. The sample consisted of blood. The rearrangement uses TRBV18 and TRBJ2-2, with 7 bases identical to TRBD2. This CDR3 reads CASSPPGGRNTGELFF. The CDR3 DNA reads TGTGCCAGCTCACCACCGGGAGGGCGGAACACCGGGGAGCTGTTTTTT.